These 20 T cell receptor beta chains were all obtained from the same sample, sequenced in a study of blood T cell repertoires in COVID-19. Generated by immunoSEQ multiplex PCR, the TCRdb table keeps only in-frame clones and is missing some. In the table there are over 150,000 clones, roughly 86% of which are singletons. Sequenced sample: peripheral blood. The source is a woman aged 80 or over with COVID-19, enrolled during active disease.

The chain has TRBV11-2 and TRBJ2-7; TRBD2 matches at 8 bases. The CDR3 totals 14 residues. V was clipped by 5 bases and J by 2 bases; unmatched bases: 5. The germline CDR1 and CDR2 sequences are SGHAT and FQNNGV. The CDR3 sequence is CASSQGLGPYEQYF. CDR3 nucleotides: TGTGCCAGCAGCCAGGGACTAGGGCCCTACGAGCAGTACTTC.

The chain uses TRBV2 and TRBJ1-2, with TRBD1 identical over 10 bases. V lost 3 bases, J lost 7 bases, and 8 bases stayed unmatched. The CDR3 consists of 15 residues. CDR1 is SNHLY, CDR2 FYNNEI, per germline. CDR3 region: CASSDWGQGFGGYTF. The CDR3 DNA reads TGTGCCAGCAGTGATTGGGGACAGGGGTTTGGTGGCTACACCTTC. Together with reference TRBV2 and TRBJ1-2, the CDR3 gives the full variable domain: EPEVTQTPSHQVTQMGQEVILRCVPISNHLYFYWYRQILGQKVEFLVSFYNNEISEKSEIFDDQFSVERPDGSNFTLKIRSTKLEDSAMYFCASSDWGQGFGGYTFGSGTRLTVV.

This sequence joins TRBV19 and TRBJ2-1; 14 nucleotides agree with TRBD2. From germline, CDR1 is LNHDA and CDR2 SQIVND (reference sequence). The CDR3 is 15 residues long. J lost 6 bases, V lost 5 bases, and 3 bases had no gene match. CDR3 protein: CASSGTSGSSNEQFF. The DNA for the CDR3 is TGTGCCAGTAGTGGGACTAGCGGGAGTTCCAATGAGCAGTTCTTC.

The V gene is TRBV5-1, the J gene TRBJ1-2; 11 nucleotides agree with TRBD1. This CDR3 is built from 17 residues. The V gene's germline CDR1 is SGHRS and CDR2 YFSETQ. Trimming removed 0 bases from V and 4 bases from J; junction bases left unmatched: 8. This CDR3 is CASSLAGPGTGGYGYTF. CDR3 nucleotide sequence: TGCGCCAGCAGCTTGGCAGGTCCCGGGACAGGGGGCTATGGCTACACCTTC.

The chain has TRBV6-5 and TRBJ2-7; TRBD2 might be the D (6 bases). Trimming stripped 3 bases from V and 0 bases from J, with 12 bases between. The V gene's germline CDR1 is MNHEY and CDR2 SVGAGI. CDR3 length: 15 amino acids. The DNA for the CDR3 is TGTGCCAGCAGTTATACAAGGGACTCCTCCTACGAGCAGTACTTC. Its protein is CASSYTRDSSYEQYF.

The rearrangement uses TRBV2 and TRBJ1-1; D may be TRBD1 (5 bases). The V and J ends lost 5 bases and 1 base respectively, with 11 bases between them. The CDR3 length is 14 residues. The germline gives CDR1 SNHLY, CDR2 FYNNEI. CDR3 amino acids: CASSWKGENTEAFF. The DNA for the CDR3 is TGTGCCAGCAGTTGGAAAGGGGAGAACACTGAAGCTTTCTTT. The whole variable domain, filled in from reference TRBV2 and TRBJ1-1, reads EPEVTQTPSHQVTQMGQEVILRCVPISNHLYFYWYRQILGQKVEFLVSFYNNEISEKSEIFDDQFSVERPDGSNFTLKIRSTKLEDSAMYFCASSWKGENTEAFFGQGTRLTVV.

This sequence joins TRBV7-3 and TRBJ2-3; 7 nucleotides line up with TRBD1. The length of the CDR3 is 17 residues. Germline CDR1 and CDR2: SGHTA and FQGTGA. V dropped 5 bases and J dropped 0; count of bases not matched to a gene: 11. CDR3 region: CASSPPRTGASTDTQYF. CDR3 in DNA: TGTGCCAGCAGCCCCCCGCGGACAGGTGCTAGCACAGATACGCAGTATTTT. The full variable domain, with the rest looked up from reference TRBV7-3 and TRBJ2-3, is GAGVSQTPSNKVTEKGKYVELRCDPISGHTALYWYRQSLGQGPEFLIYFQGTGAADDSGLPNDRFFAVRPEGSVSTLKIQRTERGDSAVYLCASSPPRTGASTDTQYFGPGTRLTVL.

CDR3 DNA sequence: TGTGCCAGTAGCGGACTAGCGGGAGAAGGTTGGAAGTTCTTC. It encodes CASSGLAGEGWKFF. This chain uses TRBV19 with TRBJ2-1; TRBD2 matches 13 bases. The CDR3 totals 14 residues. Germline assignment: CDR1 LNHDA and CDR2 SQIVND (reference sequence). V trimming: 6 bases; J trimming: 14 bases; junction bases outside the gene matches: 10.

The rearrangement uses TRBV3-1 (or the pseudogene TRBV3-2) and TRBJ2-1; a possible D gene is TRBD1 (6 bases). Trimming removed 4 bases at V and 4 bases at J, with 8 bases between. The CDR3 is 13 residues long. Germline V lookup: CDR1 LGHDT, CDR2 YNNKEL (reference sequence). CDR3 loop: CASSPDRYNEQFF. Written as DNA, the CDR3 is TGTGCCAGCAGCCCAGACAGGTACAATGAGCAGTTCTTC.

The chain carries TRBV24-1 and TRBJ1-4, with D tentatively TRBD1 (6 bases). Germline values: CDR1 KGHDR, CDR2 SFDVKD. The CDR3 has 16 amino acids. V was shortened by 2 bases and J by 7 bases, with 16 bases between the two germline ends. The CDR3 region is CATSDSGRGSGEKLFF. The DNA for the CDR3 is TGTGCCACCAGTGATTCCGGCAGGGGATCGGGTGAAAAACTGTTTTTT.

The chain employs TRBV28 and TRBJ2-1, with TRBD2 identical over 12 bases. Trimming at V came to 5 bases and at J to 2 bases, leaving 16 bases not matched to a gene. The CDR3 extends over 20 amino acids. Germline lookup yields CDR1 MDHEN and CDR2 SYDVKM. The CDR3 DNA is TGTGCCAGCAGTCCCCTTGGACTAGCGGGACCCAGTAGGACCTACAATGAGCAGTTCTTC. Translated: CASSPLGLAGPSRTYNEQFF.

The chain recombines TRBV19 with TRBJ2-6; tentatively, D is TRBD1 (5 bases). Trimming left V 3 bases short and J 4 bases short, with 25 bases between. This CDR3 is built from 20 residues. Germline values: CDR1 LNHDA, CDR2 SQIVND (reference sequence). In nucleotides, the CDR3 is TGTGCCAGTAGTATCAAGAAGACGCCAGGGCAGAGTACCGGGGCCAACGTCCTGACTTTC. Encoded protein: CASSIKKTPGQSTGANVLTF.

This clone has more than one count but fewer than ten. V is TRBV6-5 and J is TRBJ1-6; 7 bases align to TRBD1. Trimming removed 6 bases from V and 6 bases from J; junction bases left unmatched: 8. The CDR3 runs to 15 residues. Germline CDR1 is MNHEY and CDR2 is SVGAGI. CDR3 protein: CASRSGQASNSPLHF. CDR3 in DNA: TGTGCCAGCAGATCTGGACAGGCATCTAATTCACCCCTCCACTTT.

The chain joins TRBV28 to TRBJ2-5; TRBD1 might be the D (7 bases). V shed 6 bases and J shed 5 bases, with 16 bases lying between them. Germline V gene sequence: CDR1 MDHEN, CDR2 SYDVKM. CDR3 size: 14 residues. CDR3 bases: TGTGCCAGCAGGCTGCAGGGGGGTCGGGAGACCCAGTACTTC. Translated, it gives CASRLQGGRETQYF.

The V gene is TRBV2, the J gene TRBJ2-1, with 12 bases lining up with TRBD1. V trimming: 5 bases; J trimming: 7 bases; junction bases outside the gene matches: 9. Looked up from germline, CDR1 is SNHLY and CDR2 is FYNNEI. The CDR3 is 16 residues long. The CDR3 DNA reads as TGTGCCAGCAGTCCTCCCGGGACAGGGGGCTATAATGAGCAGTTCTTC. It translates to CASSPPGTGGYNEQFF.

The chain employs TRBV4-3 and TRBJ2-2; 8 bases align to TRBD2. CDR1 is LGHNA and CDR2 is YSLEER in the germline V gene. The CDR3 loop spans 15 amino acids. V gave up 3 bases and J gave up 3 bases; unmatched junction bases: 3. The CDR3 is CASSQSGSHTGELFF. In DNA, the CDR3 is TGCGCCAGCAGCCAGAGCGGGAGCCACACCGGGGAGCTGTTTTTT.

This chain connects TRBV28 to TRBJ2-2, with 12 bases identical to TRBD1. This CDR3 has 18 amino acids. V shed 6 bases, J shed 7 bases, and the junction held 15 bases outside the gene matches. Per germline, CDR1 MDHEN and CDR2 SYDVKM. CDR3 in amino acids: CASSLFPGTGGAVGELFF. CDR3 coding DNA: TGTGCCAGCAGCCTATTCCCCGGGACAGGGGGCGCTGTCGGGGAGCTGTTTTTT.

The V and J genes are TRBV5-1 and TRBJ1-6; the D gene is possibly TRBD1 (6 bases). Germline values: CDR1 SGHRS, CDR2 YFSETQ. The CDR3 contains 16 residues. V dropped 4 bases and J dropped 8 bases, with 19 bases sitting between them. In nucleotides, the CDR3 is TGCGCCAGCAGCACCAGACAGGCCCGGGAGGATTCACCCCTCCACTTT. Protein product: CASSTRQAREDSPLHF.

This clone appeared a single time. The CDR3 protein is CASSLYGSDNEQFF. The CDR3 nucleotides are TGTGCCAGCAGCTTATACGGGAGCGACAATGAGCAGTTCTTC. The chain is built from TRBV11-3 and TRBJ2-1, with D perhaps matching TRBD2 (6 bases). The CDR3 runs to 14 residues. V was pared by 2 bases and J by 5 bases, with 10 bases between. The germline gives CDR1 SGHNT, CDR2 YENEEA.

This sequence joins TRBV4-3 and TRBJ2-4; the match to TRBD2 covers 8 bases. With V trimmed by 5 bases and J by 7 bases, 13 bases remained unmatched. There are 16 residues in the CDR3. Per germline, CDR1 LGHNA and CDR2 YSLEER. The CDR3 loop is CASSELAGGIGNIQYF. The CDR3 DNA reads TGCGCCAGCAGCGAACTCGCGGGGGGCATTGGTAACATTCAGTACTTC.